The 30 T cell receptor beta chains given below trace back to one sample, sequenced in a study of monozygotic twins with inflammatory bowel disease. Reprocessing the 5' RACE reads, TCRdb reports a single entry for every CDR3 protein and omits DNA. This sample's clone table lists approximately 400,000 distinct CDR3 sequences. Sequenced input: blood. The receptors here all came from a human donor with ulcerative colitis or Crohn's disease, or a healthy co-twin of an affected twin (not recorded which).

CDR3 amino acids: CASSPTPRQGRQETQYF. J is TRBJ2-5 and V is TRBV3-1; TCRdb indicates TRBD1, and absent DNA this call remains unverified. The CDR3 is 17 residues long. Looked up from germline, CDR1 is LGHDT and CDR2 is YNNKEL (reference sequence).

The V call is TRBV29-1, the J call TRBJ1-2. Germline V gene lookup returns CDR1 SQVTM and CDR2 ANQGSEA. The CDR3 spans 11 residues. The CDR3: CSVAGNHGYTF.

The J gene is TRBJ1-1, the V gene TRBV12-3 or TRBV12-4. The CDR3 length is 11 residues. The CDR3 spells CASSLGGGGFF.

This chain connects TRBV15 to TRBJ2-4; TCRdb calls TRBD1, which cannot be checked without DNA. This CDR3 contains 12 residues. Germline V gene lookup returns CDR1 LNHNV and CDR2 YYDKDF (reference sequence). The CDR3: CATRDRKNIQYF.

The rearrangement links TRBV6-1 to TRBJ2-3; no DNA is available, so the TRBD2 call from TCRdb remains unchecked. Germline V gives CDR1 MNHNS, CDR2 SASEGT. There are 16 residues in the CDR3. CDR3 sequence reads: CASRKLADKGKVTQYF.

The J gene is TRBJ2-1, the V gene TRBV7-9; TCRdb calls TRBD2, which cannot be checked without DNA. Per germline, CDR1 SEHNR and CDR2 FQNEAQ (reference sequence). The CDR3 has 12 residues. This CDR3 is CASSATSAEQFF.

The chain carries TRBV5-1 and TRBJ2-1; no DNA is available, so the TRBD1 call from TCRdb remains unchecked. The germline V gene encodes CDR1 SGHRS and CDR2 YFSETQ. CDR3 size: 17 residues. This CDR3 is CASSLVTHWGAYNEQFF.

This chain connects TRBV13 to TRBJ1-3; TCRdb reports TRBD1, a call that lacks DNA to check it against. The CDR3 length is 13 residues. The V gene's germline CDR1 is PRHDT and CDR2 FYEKMQ (reference sequence). CDR3: CASSLVSDRVLYF.

V usage is TRBV9 and J usage is TRBJ2-7; the D call of TRBD1 rests on TCRdb alone, since no DNA is present to check it. CDR1 and CDR2 (germline): SGDLS, YYNGEE. This CDR3 contains 15 residues. CDR3 residues: CASSAERDGRGEQYF.

The rearrangement joins TRBV18 to TRBJ1-1. Germline CDR1 is KGHSH and CDR2 is LQKENI. This CDR3 has 14 amino acids. CDR3: CASSPPLGGTEAFF.

The chain carries TRBV6-1 and TRBJ2-5. This CDR3 has 12 residues. Germline CDR1 and CDR2: MNHNS and SASEGT. CDR3 in amino acids: CASTVGEETQYF.

This chain uses TRBV2 with TRBJ1-1. Germline CDR1 reads SNHLY; CDR2 reads FYNNEI. The CDR3 has 14 amino acids. This CDR3 reads CASRGGRTHTEAFF.

The chain employs TRBV10-3 and TRBJ2-1; the D call from TCRdb, TRBD2, cannot be confirmed without DNA. CDR3 length equals 17 residues. In germline, CDR1 is ENHRY, CDR2 SYGVKD. The CDR3 reads CAISESVGLGLYNEQFF.

The chain combines TRBV11-1 with TRBJ2-1; there is no DNA to check the TCRdb D call of TRBD1. The CDR3 sequence is 15 residues long. Germline V gene data show CDR1 as SGHAT and CDR2 as FQDESV (reference sequence). This chain's CDR3 is CASSRGGSSYNEQFF.

V gene TRBV7-2 combines with J gene TRBJ2-7; without DNA, the TCRdb call of TRBD1 cannot be checked. Germline V CDR1 and CDR2: SGHTA, FQGNSA. This CDR3 region has 14 residues. The CDR3 protein is CASSWGWGSYEQYF.

The chain recombines TRBV27 with TRBJ1-2; the D call from TCRdb, TRBD1, cannot be confirmed without DNA. CDR3 length equals 13 residues. CDR1 and CDR2 from the germline V gene are MNHEY and SMNVEV (reference sequence). CDR3 amino acids: CASSPLIPWTAFF.

This chain links TRBV10-3 with TRBJ1-2. This CDR3 is 15 amino acids long. CDR1 is ENHRY, CDR2 SYGVKD, per germline. CDR3 sequence: CAIRFSGETNYGYTF.

This chain joins TRBV6-1 and TRBJ1-2; as DNA is missing, the TRBD1 call by TCRdb cannot be tested. There are 15 residues in the CDR3. Germline V gene sequence: CDR1 MNHNS, CDR2 SASEGT. CDR3 loop: CASSRLGQDPYGYTF.

This chain uses TRBV5-1 with TRBJ2-1; with no DNA, the TCRdb D assignment of TRBD2 cannot be verified. Germline CDR1 reads SGHRS; CDR2 reads YFSETQ. CDR3 length equals 16 residues. CDR3 region: CASSSLTSGRNNEQFF.

The chain couples TRBV6-5 to TRBJ2-5; lacking DNA, the TRBD2 call made by TCRdb goes unchecked. Germline assignment: CDR1 MNHEY and CDR2 SVGAGI. The CDR3 consists of 12 residues. CDR3 sequence reads: CASRAGQETQYF.

The chain combines TRBV5-1 with TRBJ2-7; the TCRdb D gene call, TRBD1, has no DNA to confirm it. This CDR3 is built from 15 residues. Per the germline V gene, CDR1 is SGHRS and CDR2 is YFSETQ. The CDR3 protein is CASSLAGQGIYEQYF.

The rearrangement joins TRBV7-6 to TRBJ2-1; absent DNA, TCRdb's TRBD1 call cannot be checked. The CDR3 covers 18 residues. CDR1 SGHVS and CDR2 FNYEAQ come from the germline V gene. CDR3 sequence reads: CASSLEQGAQILINEQFF.

The rearrangement links TRBV15 to TRBJ2-1; TCRdb calls TRBD1, which cannot be checked without DNA. CDR3 length: 15 residues. Germline CDR1 LNHNV, CDR2 YYDKDF (reference sequence). The CDR3 protein is CATSRSDRVKHEQFF.

This chain joins TRBV6-5 and TRBJ2-7; with no DNA, the TCRdb D assignment of TRBD1 cannot be verified. CDR1 is MNHEY, CDR2 SVGAGI, per germline. CDR3 length: 15 residues. This chain's CDR3 is CASSLPGTGPHEQYF.

The chain has TRBV3-1 and TRBJ2-5. CDR3 length equals 12 residues. Germline V gene lookup returns CDR1 LGHDT and CDR2 YNNKEL (reference sequence). CDR3 loop: CASSQISETQYF.

The chain has TRBV5-1 and TRBJ1-3; TCRdb designates TRBD1, a call that cannot be tested without DNA. Germline-derived CDR1 and CDR2 are SGHRS and YFSETQ. This CDR3 spans 18 amino acids. The CDR3 loop is CASSLGPIGAAFGNTIYF.

The rearrangement joins TRBV4-1 to TRBJ2-1. The germline CDR1 and CDR2 sequences are MGHRA and YSYEKL. This CDR3 spans 13 amino acids. This CDR3 is CASSQELYNEQFF.

The chain combines TRBV18 with TRBJ2-7; the TRBD1 assignment by TCRdb is unverifiable without DNA. This CDR3 is 15 amino acids long. The germline V gene has CDR1 KGHSH and CDR2 LQKENI. CDR3 sequence: CASSPRTGDTYEQYF.

CDR3 loop: CAISEGQGARETQYF. This sequence joins TRBV10-3 and TRBJ2-5; the D call of TRBD1 rests on TCRdb alone, since no DNA is present to check it. The V gene's germline CDR1 is ENHRY and CDR2 SYGVKD. The CDR3 is 15 amino acids.

The chain uses TRBV7-9 and TRBJ2-1; the D gene TCRdb calls, TRBD1, cannot be checked with no DNA. This CDR3 is built from 16 residues. Germline CDR1 reads SEHNR; CDR2 reads FQNEAQ (reference sequence). This CDR3 is CASSLPIQGPYNEQFF.